This entry features one T cell receptor (beta chain) sequence. This entry comes from a study of blood T cell repertoires in COVID-19. Study details: Sites in the United States, Italy and Spain provided acute and convalescent COVID-19 samples. PBMCs, B-cell-depleted T cells, or T cells provided the cDNA or gDNA that made up the material.

In the original processing: Amplification from reference gene primers served as the basis for estimated nucleated cell counts. Profiling relied on immunoSEQ multiplex PCR, and the TCRdb table lists in-frame clones only, not all of them. D and trimming come from the DNA, and the V and J calls and clone size come from that table. The data show some 53,000 clones, roughly 89% seen once. The origin of this receptor is a man between 60 and 75 years old with active COVID-19. Sequencing used peripheral blood.

The CDR3 spells CASSQDSSGNQPQHF. DNA for the CDR3: TGTGCCAGCAGCCAGGACTCGAGCGGCAATCAGCCCCAGCATTTT. The V call is TRBV7-3, the J call TRBJ1-5; D call uncertain. V was pared by 5 bases and J by 2 bases, with 13 bases between. CDR3 length: 15 residues. Germline V gene sequence: CDR1 SGHTA, CDR2 FQGTGA.